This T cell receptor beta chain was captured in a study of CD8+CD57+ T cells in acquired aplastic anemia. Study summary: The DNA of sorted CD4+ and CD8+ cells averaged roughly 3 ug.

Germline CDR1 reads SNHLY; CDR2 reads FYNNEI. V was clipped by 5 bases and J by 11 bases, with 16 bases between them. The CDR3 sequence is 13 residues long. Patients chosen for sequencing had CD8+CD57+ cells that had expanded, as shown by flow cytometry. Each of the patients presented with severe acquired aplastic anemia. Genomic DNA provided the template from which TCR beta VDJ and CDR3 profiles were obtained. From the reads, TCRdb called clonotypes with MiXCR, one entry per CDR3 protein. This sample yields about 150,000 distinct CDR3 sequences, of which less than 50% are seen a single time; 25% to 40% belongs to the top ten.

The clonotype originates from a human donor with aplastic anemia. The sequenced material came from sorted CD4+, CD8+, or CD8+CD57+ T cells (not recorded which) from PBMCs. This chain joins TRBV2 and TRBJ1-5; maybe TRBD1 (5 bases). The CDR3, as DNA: TGTGCCAGCAGTAGGGGCAGGGATGAGACCCAGCATTTT. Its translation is CASSRGRDETQHF.